This T cell receptor beta chain was sequenced in a study of blood T cell repertoires in COVID-19. Study details: The study drew acute and convalescent COVID-19 samples from the United States, Italy and Spain.

The CDR3 consists of 15 residues. The J segment lost 10 bases and the V segment lost 4 bases, leaving 6 bases of the junction unmatched. The germline CDR1 and CDR2 sequences are SGHNT and YYREEE (reference sequence). Per the original methods: Reference gene primer amplification yielded estimated nucleated cell counts. Clones were sequenced by immunoSEQ multiplex PCR, and TCRdb holds only the in-frame ones, with some missing. D and trimming come from the DNA, and the V and J calls and clone size come from that table. This sample carries tens of thousands of clones, roughly 84% of them seen once, and the ten largest clones take over 9.5%.

This chain links TRBV5-4 with TRBJ2-1, with 15 positions matching TRBD2. The sequence was obtained from a human donor in a cohort sampled during active COVID-19. The specimen was peripheral blood. The CDR3 coding sequence is TGTGCCAGCAGCCGGGGACTAGCGGGAGGAGAGGAGCAGTTCTTC. Translated: CASSRGLAGGEEQFF.